The rows below give T cell receptor beta chains drawn from one sample of a study of T cells expressing NK-cell markers. Following a re-call of the 5' RACE reads, TCRdb has one entry per CDR3 protein and lacks DNA. The listing records a few hundred thousand distinct CDR3 sequences. Material: blood T cells: a sorted CD56 or NKG2C T cell subset, CD4+ or CD8+ T cells, or bulk PBMC T cells (not recorded which). These receptors came from a woman in her forties or fifties in good health. CDR3s include the opening cysteine and the closing phenylalanine or tryptophan. Fields, in order: V gene, J gene, CDR3 protein.

>TRBV10-2|TRBJ2-4
CASSESTALAKNIQYF
>TRBV7-2|TRBJ2-2
CASSLGSSPGKLFF
>TRBV29-1|TRBJ1-1
CSVVGGRLNTEAFF
>TRBV5-1|TRBJ1-3
CASSLMSTTGGNTIYF
>TRBV11-3|TRBJ2-3
CASSLGTSLAGDTDTQYF
>TRBV7-9|TRBJ2-1
CASSLWSGASYNEQFF
>TRBV7-2|TRBJ2-1
CASQGSSYNEQFF
>TRBV7-3|TRBJ2-1
CASSRTRGEQFF
>TRBV3-1|TRBJ1-5
CASSQGVAGGWGNQPQHF
>TRBV15|TRBJ2-7
CATSRDRGPYEQYF
>TRBV20-1|TRBJ2-5
CSANARGGNKETQYF
>TRBV19|TRBJ2-5
CASSILARETQYF
>TRBV5-1|TRBJ2-7
CASSTGLAGDHAQYF
>TRBV19|TRBJ2-1
CATHLPGREQQFF
>TRBV11-2|TRBJ1-1
CASSKNRGKDTEAFF
>TRBV5-1|TRBJ2-3
CASSRLTDTQYF
>TRBV5-1|TRBJ2-1
CASSSDGTEQFF
>TRBV4-1|TRBJ2-1
CASSPDNPGLGQNEQFF
>TRBV7-9|TRBJ2-3
CASSRGGLAGFTDTQYF
>TRBV24-1|TRBJ1-1
CATTRQGNTEAFF
>TRBV6-5|TRBJ1-1
CASRLGSWGNTEAFF
>TRBV7-9|TRBJ1-1
CASSPTGVLNTEAFF
>TRBV7-8|TRBJ2-3
CASSPTSRRPDTQYF
>TRBV20-1|TRBJ2-5
CSARRRLLQETQYF
>TRBV30|TRBJ1-5
CAWSVGHAQHF
>TRBV18|TRBJ2-1
CASSAGTGGSNEQFF
>TRBV29-1|TRBJ2-1
CSVEDTGTRSGGQFF
>TRBV5-1|TRBJ1-6
CASSLDGQGPPNSPLHF
>TRBV3-1|TRBJ2-1
CASLVAGGHEQFF
>TRBV11-2|TRBJ2-2
CASSTMTRSGELFF
>TRBV29-1|TRBJ1-2
CSVVRDSGDYGYTF
>TRBV10-3|TRBJ2-6
CASETKTGANVLTF
>TRBV7-9|TRBJ2-4
CASSLIEGGNIQYF
>TRBV4-1|TRBJ2-5
CASSQEGSALKTQYF
>TRBV27|TRBJ2-2
CASSLGTWNTGELFF
>TRBV6-1|TRBJ2-7
CASRGRGYSSYEQYF
>TRBV11-2|TRBJ2-7
CASSLDPSGLYEQYF
>TRBV7-2|TRBJ2-1
CASSLAITGAYNEQFF
>TRBV20-1|TRBJ2-3
CSARSTDRATDTQYF
>TRBV6-5|TRBJ2-1
CASSYEGARFNEQFF
>TRBV5-6|TRBJ2-2
CASHGRGTGELFF
>TRBV12-3/TRBV12-4|TRBJ2-1
CASREDRGKSYNEQFF
>TRBV12-3/TRBV12-4|TRBJ2-7
CASSFYVGGLAGDEQYF
>TRBV10-3|TRBJ2-7
CAISGQGGGYEQYF
>TRBV20-1|TRBJ2-3
CSARWTPSTDTQYF
>TRBV7-2|TRBJ2-5
CASTSRGRGETQYF
>TRBV10-2|TRBJ1-2
CASSETGLVDGYTF
>TRBV18|TRBJ2-5
CASSPPTAGVETQYF
>TRBV3-1|TRBJ1-3
CASRPTGKKGNTIYF
>TRBV7-6|TRBJ2-7
CASSQNRDLSAEQYF
>TRBV5-1|TRBJ1-2
CASSLLEGGYTF
>TRBV24-1|TRBJ2-1
CATSDSRGGSYNEQFF
>TRBV3-1|TRBJ2-3
CASSQLTSGKDTQYF
>TRBV7-9|TRBJ1-3
CASSFYAGKSGNTIYF
>TRBV27|TRBJ1-5
CAGGRTAQPQHF
>TRBV24-1|TRBJ2-1
CATSGGQIRSPITGYANEQFF
>TRBV27|TRBJ2-1
CASTPGRTGYEQFF